A single sample is the source of the 8 T cell receptor beta chains below, sequenced in a study of high-grade serous ovarian cancer treatment subgroups. Tumor samples were taken before definitive surgery or chemotherapy. Repertoires were generated with immunoSEQ multiplex PCR, while TCRdb's copy carries only in-frame clones and drops some. The data show some 980 clones, almost 70% seen once. The sequenced material came from tumor tissue. These TCRs come from a human donor with high-grade serous ovarian cancer.

This clone occurred once. This rearrangement joins TRBV7-6 to TRBJ2-3; D call uncertain. Trimming pared 4 bases from V and 1 base from J, leaving 12 bases between. The germline CDR1 and CDR2 sequences are SGHVS and FNYEAQ. The CDR3 has 15 amino acids. The DNA for the CDR3 is TGTGCCAGCAGCTCCTCCCTTAGGGGCACAGATACGCAGTATTTT. Translating it yields CASSSSLRGTDTQYF. The variable domain in full, completed from reference TRBV7-6 and TRBJ2-3, reads GAGVSQSPRYKVTKRGQDVALRCDPISGHVSLYWYRQALGQGPEFLTYFNYEAQQDKSGLPNDRFSAERPEGSISTLTIQRTEQRDSAMYRCASSSSLRGTDTQYFGPGTRLTVL.

This chain joins TRBV9 and TRBJ2-3, with D possibly being TRBD2 (6 bases). V lost 2 bases and J lost 6, with 22 bases in between. Germline V gene data show CDR1 as SGDLS and CDR2 as YYNGEE. This CDR3 region has 17 residues. CDR3 in DNA: TGTGCCAGCAGCGTTAACCCCCCTAGCGCATTAGGGGATACGCAGTATTTT. Translating gives CASSVNPPSALGDTQYF.

The chain recombines TRBV7-2 with TRBJ2-5, with a weak D call TRBD2 (7 bases). Germline V gene lookup returns CDR1 SGHTA and CDR2 FQGNSA. The CDR3 contains 15 residues. V lost 1 base, J lost 5 bases, and 14 bases lay in between. The CDR3 spells CASSLEGGGSETQYF. DNA for the CDR3: TGTGCCAGCAGCTTAGAGGGGGGGGGTTCGGAGACCCAGTACTTC.

The chain employs TRBV27 and TRBJ1-1, with a possible D match to TRBD1 (5 bases). In germline, CDR1 is MNHEY, CDR2 SMNVEV (reference sequence). Trimming removed 2 bases from V and 1 base from J, with 5 bases in between. The CDR3 covers 13 residues. This CDR3 reads CASSLGANTEAFF. CDR3 DNA sequence: TGTGCCAGCAGTTTAGGGGCGAACACTGAAGCTTTCTTT.

The genes are TRBV4-1 and TRBJ2-3; a possible D gene is TRBD2 (6 bases). V lost 4 bases and J 4 bases, leaving 9 bases between the germline ends. Germline CDR1 is MGHRA and CDR2 is YSYEKL. The CDR3 runs 13 residues. The CDR3 DNA follows: TGCGCCAGCAGCCGCGGGGAGGCAGATACGCAGTATTTT. Translation: CASSRGEADTQYF.

The chain couples TRBV28 to TRBJ2-5; 7 nucleotides align to TRBD1. Unmatched junction bases numbered 1, after V lost 2 bases and J lost 4 bases. The CDR3 consists of 13 residues. Germline-derived CDR1 and CDR2 are MDHEN and SYDVKM. CDR3 loop: CASSLDRAETQYF. As DNA, the CDR3 is TGTGCCAGCAGTTTAGACAGGGCAGAGACCCAGTACTTC. The entire variable domain, with the rest obtained from reference TRBV28 and TRBJ2-5, is as follows: DVKVTQSSRYLVKRTGEKVFLECVQDMDHENMFWYRQDPGLGLRLIYFSYDVKMKEKGDIPEGYSVSREKKERFSLILESASTNQTSMYLCASSLDRAETQYFGPGTRLLVL.

The chain links TRBV6-5 to TRBJ2-1; 8 bases match TRBD2. This CDR3 spans 15 amino acids. After removal of 2 bases from V and 4 bases from J, the junction contained 4 bases not matched to a gene. Per the germline V gene, CDR1 is MNHEY and CDR2 is SVGAGI. The CDR3 nucleotides read TGTGCCAGCAGTTACCAGCGGGAGCTGTACAATGAGCAGTTCTTC. This gives the protein CASSYQRELYNEQFF.

This chain joins TRBV6-6 and TRBJ1-5; the D gene is possibly TRBD1 (5 bases). Germline V lookup: CDR1 MNHNY, CDR2 SVGAGI (reference sequence). The CDR3 loop spans 13 amino acids. V lost 10 bases and J lost 4, with 14 bases in between. The DNA for the CDR3 is TGTGCCACCCTAGGGCGGGGGAATCAGCCCCAGCATTTT. As protein: CATLGRGNQPQHF.